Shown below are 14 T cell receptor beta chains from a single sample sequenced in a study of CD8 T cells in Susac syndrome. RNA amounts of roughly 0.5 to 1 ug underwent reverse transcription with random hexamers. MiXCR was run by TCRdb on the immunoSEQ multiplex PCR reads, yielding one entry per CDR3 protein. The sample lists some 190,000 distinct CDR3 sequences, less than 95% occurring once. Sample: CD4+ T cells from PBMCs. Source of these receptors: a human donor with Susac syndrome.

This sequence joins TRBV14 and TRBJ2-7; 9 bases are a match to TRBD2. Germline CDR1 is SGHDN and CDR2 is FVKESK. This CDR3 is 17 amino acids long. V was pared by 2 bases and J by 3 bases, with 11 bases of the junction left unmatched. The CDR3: CASSQSVAGGVIYEQYF. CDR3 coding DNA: TGTGCCAGCAGCCAAAGTGTGGCGGGGGGGGTCATCTACGAGCAGTACTTC.

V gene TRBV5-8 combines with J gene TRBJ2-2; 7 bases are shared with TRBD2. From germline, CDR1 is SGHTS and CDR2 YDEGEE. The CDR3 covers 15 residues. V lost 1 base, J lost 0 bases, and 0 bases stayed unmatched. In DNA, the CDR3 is TGTGCCAGCAGCTTGCGGGAGGCGAACACCGGGGAGCTGTTTTTT. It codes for CASSLREANTGELFF.

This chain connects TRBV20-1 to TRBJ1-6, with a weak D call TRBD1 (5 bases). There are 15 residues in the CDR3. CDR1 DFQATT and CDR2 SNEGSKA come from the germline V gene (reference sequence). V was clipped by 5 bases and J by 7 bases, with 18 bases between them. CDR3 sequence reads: CSAGPGSRSNSPLHF. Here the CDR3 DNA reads TGCAGTGCTGGCCCAGGGTCTCGTTCCAATTCACCCCTCCACTTT.

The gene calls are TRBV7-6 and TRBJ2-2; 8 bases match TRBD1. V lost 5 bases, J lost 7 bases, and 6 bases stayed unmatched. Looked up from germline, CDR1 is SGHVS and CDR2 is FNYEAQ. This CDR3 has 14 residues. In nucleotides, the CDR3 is TGTGCCAGCAGCCCCGGACAGGGAATCGGGGAGCTGTTTTTT. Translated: CASSPGQGIGELFF.

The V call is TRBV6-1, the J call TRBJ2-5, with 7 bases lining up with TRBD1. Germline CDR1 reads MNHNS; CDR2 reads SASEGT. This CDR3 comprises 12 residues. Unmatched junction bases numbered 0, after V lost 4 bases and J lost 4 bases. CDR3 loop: CASSAGGETQYF. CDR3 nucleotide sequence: TGTGCCAGCAGTGCAGGGGGAGAGACCCAGTACTTC.

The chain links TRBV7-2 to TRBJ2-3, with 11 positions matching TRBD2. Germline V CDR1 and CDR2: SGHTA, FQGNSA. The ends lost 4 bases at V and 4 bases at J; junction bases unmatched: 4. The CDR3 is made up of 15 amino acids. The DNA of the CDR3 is TGTGCCAGCAGCTCGATTAGCGGGGGGGCAGATACGCAGTATTTT. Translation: CASSSISGGADTQYF.

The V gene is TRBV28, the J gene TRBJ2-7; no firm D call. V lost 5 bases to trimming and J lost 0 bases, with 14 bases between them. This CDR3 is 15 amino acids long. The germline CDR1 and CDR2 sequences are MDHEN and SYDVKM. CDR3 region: CASSPSRSSSYEQYF. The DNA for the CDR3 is TGTGCCAGCAGTCCCTCTAGATCCTCCTCCTACGAGCAGTACTTC.

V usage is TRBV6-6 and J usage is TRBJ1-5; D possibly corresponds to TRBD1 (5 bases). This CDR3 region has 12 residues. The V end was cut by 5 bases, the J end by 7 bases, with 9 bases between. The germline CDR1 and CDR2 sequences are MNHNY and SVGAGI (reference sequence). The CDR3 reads CASSGRAQPQHF. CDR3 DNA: TGTGCCAGCAGTGGCAGGGCCCAGCCCCAGCATTTT.

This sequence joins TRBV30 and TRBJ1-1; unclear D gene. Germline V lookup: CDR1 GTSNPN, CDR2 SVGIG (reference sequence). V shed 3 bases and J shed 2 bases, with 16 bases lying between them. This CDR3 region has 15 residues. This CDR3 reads CAWRMMGVGNTEAFF. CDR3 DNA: TGTGCCTGGAGGATGATGGGTGTGGGAAACACTGAAGCTTTCTTT.

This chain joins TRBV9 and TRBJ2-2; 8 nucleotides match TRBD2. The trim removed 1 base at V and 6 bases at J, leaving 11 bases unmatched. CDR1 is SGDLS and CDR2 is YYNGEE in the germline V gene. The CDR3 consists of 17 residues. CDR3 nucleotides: TGTGCCAGCAGCGTATCCCCGGGACTAGGTGTACCCGGGGAGCTGTTTTTT. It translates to CASSVSPGLGVPGELFF.

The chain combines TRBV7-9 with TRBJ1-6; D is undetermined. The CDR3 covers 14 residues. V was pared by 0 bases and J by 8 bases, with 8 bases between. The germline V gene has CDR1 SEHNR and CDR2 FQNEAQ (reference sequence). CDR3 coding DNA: TGTGCCAGCAGCTTAGCCGTGTGGGATTCACCCCTCCACTTT. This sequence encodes CASSLAVWDSPLHF.

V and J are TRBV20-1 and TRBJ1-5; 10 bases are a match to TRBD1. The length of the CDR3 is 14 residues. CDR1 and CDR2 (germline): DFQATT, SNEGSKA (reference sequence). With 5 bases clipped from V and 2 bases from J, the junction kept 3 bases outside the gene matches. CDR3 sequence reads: CSAPTGGRNQPQHF. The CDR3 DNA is TGCAGTGCTCCGACAGGGGGCCGCAATCAGCCCCAGCATTTT.

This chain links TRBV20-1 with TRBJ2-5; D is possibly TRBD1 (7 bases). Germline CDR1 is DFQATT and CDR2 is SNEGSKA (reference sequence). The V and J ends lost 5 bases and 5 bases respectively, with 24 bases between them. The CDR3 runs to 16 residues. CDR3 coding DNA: TGCAGTGCTCCTCCCAAGAGCGAGGGGGCGGGGGAGACCCAGTACTTC. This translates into CSAPPKSEGAGETQYF.

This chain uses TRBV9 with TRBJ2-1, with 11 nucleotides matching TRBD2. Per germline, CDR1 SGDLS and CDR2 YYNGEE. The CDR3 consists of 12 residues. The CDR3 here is CASGGARDEQFF. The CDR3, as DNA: TGTGCTAGCGGGGGGGCGAGGGATGAGCAGTTCTTC.